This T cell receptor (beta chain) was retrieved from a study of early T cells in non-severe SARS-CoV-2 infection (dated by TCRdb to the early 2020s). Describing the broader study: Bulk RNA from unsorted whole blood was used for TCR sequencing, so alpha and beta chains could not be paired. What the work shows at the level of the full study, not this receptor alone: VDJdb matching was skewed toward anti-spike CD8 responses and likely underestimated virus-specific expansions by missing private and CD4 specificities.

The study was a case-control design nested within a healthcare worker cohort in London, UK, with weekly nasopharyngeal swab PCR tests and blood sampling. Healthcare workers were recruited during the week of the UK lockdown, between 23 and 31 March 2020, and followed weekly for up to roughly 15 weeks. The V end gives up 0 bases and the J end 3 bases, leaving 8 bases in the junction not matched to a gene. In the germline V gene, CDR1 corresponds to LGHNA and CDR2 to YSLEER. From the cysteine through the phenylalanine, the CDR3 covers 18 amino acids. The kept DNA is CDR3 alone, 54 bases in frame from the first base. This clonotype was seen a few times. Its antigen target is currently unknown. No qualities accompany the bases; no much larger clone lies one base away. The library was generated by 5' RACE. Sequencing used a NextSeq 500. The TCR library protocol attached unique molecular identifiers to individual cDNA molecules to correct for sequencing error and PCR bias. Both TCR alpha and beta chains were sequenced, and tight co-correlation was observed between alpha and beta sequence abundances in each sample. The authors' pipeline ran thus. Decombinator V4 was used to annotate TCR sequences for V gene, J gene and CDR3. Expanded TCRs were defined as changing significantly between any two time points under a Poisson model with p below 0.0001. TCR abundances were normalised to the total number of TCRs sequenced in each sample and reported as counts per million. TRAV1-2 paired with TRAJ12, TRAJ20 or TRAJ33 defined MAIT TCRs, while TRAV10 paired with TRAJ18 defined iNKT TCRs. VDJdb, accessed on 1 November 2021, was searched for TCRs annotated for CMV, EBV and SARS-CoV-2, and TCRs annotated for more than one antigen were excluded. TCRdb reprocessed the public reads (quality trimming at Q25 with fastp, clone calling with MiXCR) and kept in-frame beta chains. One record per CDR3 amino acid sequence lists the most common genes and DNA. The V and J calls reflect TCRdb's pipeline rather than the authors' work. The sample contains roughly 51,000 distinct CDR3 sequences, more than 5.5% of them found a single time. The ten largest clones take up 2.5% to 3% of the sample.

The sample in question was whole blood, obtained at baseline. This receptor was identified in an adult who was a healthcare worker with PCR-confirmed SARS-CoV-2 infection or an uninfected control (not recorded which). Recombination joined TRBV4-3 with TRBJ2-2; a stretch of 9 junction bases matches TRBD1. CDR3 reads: CASSQDVGQGTYTGELFF. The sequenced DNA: TGCGCCAGCAGCCAAGACGTGGGACAGGGAACTTACACCGGGGAGCTGTTTTTT.